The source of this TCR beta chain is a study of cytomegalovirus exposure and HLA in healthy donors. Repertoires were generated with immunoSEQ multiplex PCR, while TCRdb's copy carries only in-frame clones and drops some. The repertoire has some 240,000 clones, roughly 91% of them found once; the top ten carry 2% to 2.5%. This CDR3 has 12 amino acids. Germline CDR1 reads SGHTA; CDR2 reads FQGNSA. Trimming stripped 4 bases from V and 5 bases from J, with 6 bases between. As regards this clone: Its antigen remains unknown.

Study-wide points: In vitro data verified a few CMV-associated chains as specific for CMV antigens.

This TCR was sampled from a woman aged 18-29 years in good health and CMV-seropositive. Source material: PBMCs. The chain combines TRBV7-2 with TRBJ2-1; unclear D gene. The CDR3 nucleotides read TGTGCCAGCAGCTCCCTACACAATGAGCAGTTCTTC. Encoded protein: CASSSLHNEQFF.